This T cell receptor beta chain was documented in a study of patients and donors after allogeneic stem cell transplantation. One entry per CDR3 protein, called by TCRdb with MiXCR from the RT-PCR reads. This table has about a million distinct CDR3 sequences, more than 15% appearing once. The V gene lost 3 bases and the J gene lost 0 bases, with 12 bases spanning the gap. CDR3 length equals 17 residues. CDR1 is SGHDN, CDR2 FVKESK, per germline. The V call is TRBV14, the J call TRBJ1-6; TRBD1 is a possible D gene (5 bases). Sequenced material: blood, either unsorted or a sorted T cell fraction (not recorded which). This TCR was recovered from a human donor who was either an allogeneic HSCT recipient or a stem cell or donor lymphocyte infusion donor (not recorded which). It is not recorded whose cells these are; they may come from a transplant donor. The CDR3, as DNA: TGTGCCAGCAGCCAGGGACGCCTGAGCTCCTATAATTCACCCCTCCACTTT. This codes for CASSQGRLSSYNSPLHF.